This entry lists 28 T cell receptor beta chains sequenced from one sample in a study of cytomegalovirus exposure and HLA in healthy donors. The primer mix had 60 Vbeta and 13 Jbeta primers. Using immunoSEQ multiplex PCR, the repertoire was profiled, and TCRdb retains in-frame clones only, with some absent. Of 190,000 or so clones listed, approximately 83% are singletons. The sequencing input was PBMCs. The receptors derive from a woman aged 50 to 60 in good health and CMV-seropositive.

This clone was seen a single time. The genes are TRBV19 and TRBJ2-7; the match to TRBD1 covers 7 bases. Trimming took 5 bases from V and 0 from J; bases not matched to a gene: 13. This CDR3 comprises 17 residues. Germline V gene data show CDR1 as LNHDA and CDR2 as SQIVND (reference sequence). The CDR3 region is CASSSRTGVFASYEQYF. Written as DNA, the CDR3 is TGTGCCAGTAGTTCCCGGACAGGAGTCTTTGCCTCCTACGAGCAGTACTTC.

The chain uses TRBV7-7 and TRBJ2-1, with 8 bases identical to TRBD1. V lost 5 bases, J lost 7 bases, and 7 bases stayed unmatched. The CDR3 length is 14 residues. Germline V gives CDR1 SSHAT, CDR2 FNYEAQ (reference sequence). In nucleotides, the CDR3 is TGTGCCAGCAGCCCCCGGGACAGGCAGAATGAGCAGTTCTTC. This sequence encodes CASSPRDRQNEQFF.

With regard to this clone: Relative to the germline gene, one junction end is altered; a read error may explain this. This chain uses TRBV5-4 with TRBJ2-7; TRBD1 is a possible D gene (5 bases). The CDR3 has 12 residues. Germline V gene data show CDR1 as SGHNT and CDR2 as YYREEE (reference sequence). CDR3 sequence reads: CASSFAGYGQYF. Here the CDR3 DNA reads TGTGCCAGCAGCTTCGCAGGGTACGGGCAGTACTTC.

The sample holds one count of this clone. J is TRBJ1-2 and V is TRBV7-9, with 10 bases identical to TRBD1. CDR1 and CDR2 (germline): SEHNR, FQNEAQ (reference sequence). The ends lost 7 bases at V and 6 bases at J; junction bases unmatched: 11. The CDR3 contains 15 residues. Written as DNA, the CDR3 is TGTGCCAGCACCCCACCCGGGACAGGGGTCGATGGCTACACCTTC. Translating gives CASTPPGTGVDGYTF.

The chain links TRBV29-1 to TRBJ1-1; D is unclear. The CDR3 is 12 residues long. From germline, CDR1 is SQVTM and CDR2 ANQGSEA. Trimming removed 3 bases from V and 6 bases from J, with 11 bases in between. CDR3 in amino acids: CSVDRATAEAFF. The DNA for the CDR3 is TGCAGCGTTGATCGCGCCACTGCTGAAGCTTTCTTT. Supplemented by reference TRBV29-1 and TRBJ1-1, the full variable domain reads SAVISQKPSRDICQRGTSLTIQCQVDSQVTMMFWYRQQPGQSLTLIATANQGSEATYESGFVIDKFPISRPNLTFSTLTVSNMSPEDSSIYLCSVDRATAEAFFGQGTRLTVV.

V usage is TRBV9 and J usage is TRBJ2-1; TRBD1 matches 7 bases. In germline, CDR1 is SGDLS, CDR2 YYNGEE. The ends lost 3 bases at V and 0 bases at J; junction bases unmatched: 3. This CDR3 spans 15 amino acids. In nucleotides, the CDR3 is TGTGCCAGCAGCGCCGGGGACAGCTCCTACAATGAGCAGTTCTTC. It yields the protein CASSAGDSSYNEQFF.

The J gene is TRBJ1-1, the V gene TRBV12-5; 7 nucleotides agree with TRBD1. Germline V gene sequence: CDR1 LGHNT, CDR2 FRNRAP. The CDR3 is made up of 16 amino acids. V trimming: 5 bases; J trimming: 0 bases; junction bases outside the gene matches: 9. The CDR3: CASGPGTAKMNTEAFF. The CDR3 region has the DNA TGTGCTAGTGGTCCCGGGACAGCTAAGATGAACACTGAAGCTTTCTTT.

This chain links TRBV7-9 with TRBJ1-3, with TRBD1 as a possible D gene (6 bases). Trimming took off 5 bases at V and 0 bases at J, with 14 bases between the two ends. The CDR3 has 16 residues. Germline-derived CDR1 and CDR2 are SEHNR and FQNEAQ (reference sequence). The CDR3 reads CASSPGQPHSGNTIYF. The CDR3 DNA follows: TGTGCCAGCAGCCCAGGACAGCCGCACTCTGGAAACACCATATATTTT.

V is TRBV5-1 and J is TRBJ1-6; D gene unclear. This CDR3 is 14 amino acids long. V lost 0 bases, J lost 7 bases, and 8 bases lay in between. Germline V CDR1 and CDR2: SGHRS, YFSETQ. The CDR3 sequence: CASSLGSGNSPLHF. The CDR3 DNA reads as TGCGCCAGCAGCTTGGGGTCGGGGAATTCACCCCTCCACTTT.

This CDR3 is CASSPGLRDQPQHF. For the CDR3, the DNA is TGTGCCAGCTCACCGGGGCTCCGAGATCAGCCCCAGCATTTT. The gene calls are TRBV18 and TRBJ1-5; the D gene is possibly TRBD1 (5 bases). Germline values: CDR1 KGHSH, CDR2 LQKENI. The germline V and J ends were trimmed by 3 bases and 5 bases, with 11 bases remaining between them. The CDR3 contains 14 residues.

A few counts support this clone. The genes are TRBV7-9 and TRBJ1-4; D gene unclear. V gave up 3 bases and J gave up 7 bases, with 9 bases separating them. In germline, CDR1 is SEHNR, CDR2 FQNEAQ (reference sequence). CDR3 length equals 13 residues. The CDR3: CASSFLGSEKLFF. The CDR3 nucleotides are TGTGCCAGCAGCTTTTTGGGGAGTGAAAAACTGTTTTTT.

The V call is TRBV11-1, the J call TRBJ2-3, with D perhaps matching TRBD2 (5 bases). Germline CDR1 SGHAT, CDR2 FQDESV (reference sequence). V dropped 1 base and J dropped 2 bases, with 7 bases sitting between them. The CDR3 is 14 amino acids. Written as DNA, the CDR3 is TGTGCCAGCAGCTTAGGCGGGCCCACAGATACGCAGTATTTT. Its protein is CASSLGGPTDTQYF. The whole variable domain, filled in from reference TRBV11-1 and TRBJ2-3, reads EAEVAQSPRYKITEKSQAVAFWCDPISGHATLYWYRQILGQGPELLVQFQDESVVDDSQLPKDRFSAERLKGVDSTLKIQPAELGDSAMYLCASSLGGPTDTQYFGPGTRLTVL.

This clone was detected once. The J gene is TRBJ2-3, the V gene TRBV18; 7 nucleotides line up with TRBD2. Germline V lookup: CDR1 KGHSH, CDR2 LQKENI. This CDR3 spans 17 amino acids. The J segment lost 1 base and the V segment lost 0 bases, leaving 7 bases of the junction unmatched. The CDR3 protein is CASSPPGTTWGTDTQYF. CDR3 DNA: TGTGCCAGCTCACCACCGGGGACTACTTGGGGCACAGATACGCAGTATTTT.

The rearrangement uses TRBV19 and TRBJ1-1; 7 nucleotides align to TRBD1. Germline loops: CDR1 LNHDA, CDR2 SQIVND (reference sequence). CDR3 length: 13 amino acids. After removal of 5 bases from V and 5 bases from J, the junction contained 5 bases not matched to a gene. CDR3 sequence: CASSPLQGTEAFF. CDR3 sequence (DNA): TGTGCCAGTAGTCCGCTACAGGGGACTGAAGCTTTCTTT.

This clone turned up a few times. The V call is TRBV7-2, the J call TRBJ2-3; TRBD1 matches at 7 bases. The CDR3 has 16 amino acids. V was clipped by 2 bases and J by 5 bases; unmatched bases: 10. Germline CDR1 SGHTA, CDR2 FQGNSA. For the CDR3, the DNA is TGTGCCAGCAGCTTATCGGCGGTGAGGGGGCAAGATACGCAGTATTTT. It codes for CASSLSAVRGQDTQYF. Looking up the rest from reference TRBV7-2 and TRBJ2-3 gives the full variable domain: GAGVSQSPSNKVTEKGKDVELRCDPISGHTALYWYRQSLGQGLEFLIYFQGNSAPDKSGLPSDRFSAERTGGSVSTLTIQRTQQEDSAVYLCASSLSAVRGQDTQYFGPGTRLTVL.

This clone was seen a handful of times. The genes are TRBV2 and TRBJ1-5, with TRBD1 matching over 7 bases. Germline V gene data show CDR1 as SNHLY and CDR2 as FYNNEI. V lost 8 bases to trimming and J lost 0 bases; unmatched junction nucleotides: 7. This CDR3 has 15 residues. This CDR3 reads CASRKQGSSNQPQHF. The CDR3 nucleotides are TGTGCCAGCCGAAAACAGGGGAGTAGCAATCAGCCCCAGCATTTT.

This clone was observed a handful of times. The CDR3 bases are TGTGCCAGCAGCCGAATAGCGGGGGGCACAGATACGCAGTATTTT. Translating gives CASSRIAGGTDTQYF. This chain uses TRBV4-2 with TRBJ2-3, with 9 nucleotides matching TRBD2. The trim removed 4 bases at V and 1 base at J, leaving 3 bases unmatched. Looked up from germline, CDR1 is LGHNA and CDR2 is YNFKEQ. CDR3 length: 15 amino acids.

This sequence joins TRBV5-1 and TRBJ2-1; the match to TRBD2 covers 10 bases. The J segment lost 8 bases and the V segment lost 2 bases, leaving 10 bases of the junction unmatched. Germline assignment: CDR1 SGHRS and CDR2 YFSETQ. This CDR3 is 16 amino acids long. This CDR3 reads CASSLSSGGPWYEQFF. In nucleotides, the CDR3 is TGCGCCAGCAGCTTATCTAGCGGGGGCCCTTGGTATGAGCAGTTCTTC.

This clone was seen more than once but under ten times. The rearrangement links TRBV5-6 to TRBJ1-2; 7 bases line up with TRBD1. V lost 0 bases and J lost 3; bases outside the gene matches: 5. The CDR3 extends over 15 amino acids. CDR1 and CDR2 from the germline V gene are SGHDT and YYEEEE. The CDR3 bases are TGTGCCAGCAGCTTGGAACTCACAGGGGACTATGGCTACACCTTC. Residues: CASSLELTGDYGYTF. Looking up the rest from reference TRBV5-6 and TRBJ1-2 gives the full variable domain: DAGVTQSPTHLIKTRGQQVTLRCSPKSGHDTVSWYQQALGQGPQFIFQYYEEEERQRGNFPDRFSGHQFPNYSSELNVNALLLGDSALYLCASSLELTGDYGYTFGSGTRLTVV.

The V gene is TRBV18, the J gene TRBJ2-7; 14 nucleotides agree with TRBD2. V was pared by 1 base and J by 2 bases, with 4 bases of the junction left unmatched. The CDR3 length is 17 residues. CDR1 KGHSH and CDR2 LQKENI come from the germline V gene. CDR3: CASSPLTSGGATYEQYF. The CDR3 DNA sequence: TGTGCCAGCTCACCACTGACTAGCGGGGGGGCGACCTACGAGCAGTACTTC.

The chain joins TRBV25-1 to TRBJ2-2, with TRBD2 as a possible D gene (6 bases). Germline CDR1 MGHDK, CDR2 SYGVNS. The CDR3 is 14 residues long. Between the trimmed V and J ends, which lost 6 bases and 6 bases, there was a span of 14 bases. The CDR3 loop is CASRRVGGSGELFF. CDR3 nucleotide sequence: TGTGCCAGCAGGCGGGTGGGGGGTTCCGGGGAGCTGTTTTTT.

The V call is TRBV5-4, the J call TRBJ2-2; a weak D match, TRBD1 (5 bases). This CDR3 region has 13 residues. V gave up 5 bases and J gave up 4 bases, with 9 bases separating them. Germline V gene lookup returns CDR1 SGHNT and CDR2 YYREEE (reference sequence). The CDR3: CASRPGSTGELFF. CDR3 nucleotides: TGTGCCAGCAGACCAGGGTCCACCGGGGAGCTGTTTTTT.

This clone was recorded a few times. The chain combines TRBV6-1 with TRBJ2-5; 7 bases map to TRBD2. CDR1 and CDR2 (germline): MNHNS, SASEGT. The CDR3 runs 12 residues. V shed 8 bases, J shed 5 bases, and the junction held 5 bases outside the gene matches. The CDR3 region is CASAGVVETQYF. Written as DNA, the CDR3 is TGTGCCAGCGCGGGGGTTGTGGAGACCCAGTACTTC.

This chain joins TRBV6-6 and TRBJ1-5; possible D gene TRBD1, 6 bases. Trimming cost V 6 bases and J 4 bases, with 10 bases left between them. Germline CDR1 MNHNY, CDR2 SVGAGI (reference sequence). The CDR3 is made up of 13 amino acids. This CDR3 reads CASRDRTNQPQHF. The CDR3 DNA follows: TGTGCCAGCAGGGACAGAACTAATCAGCCCCAGCATTTT.

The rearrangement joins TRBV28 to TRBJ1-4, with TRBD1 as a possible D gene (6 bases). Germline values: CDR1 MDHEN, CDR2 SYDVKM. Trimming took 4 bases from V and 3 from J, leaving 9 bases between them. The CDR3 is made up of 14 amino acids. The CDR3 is CASSSGGPNEKLFF. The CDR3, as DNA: TGTGCCAGCAGTTCGGGGGGGCCTAATGAAAAACTGTTTTTT.

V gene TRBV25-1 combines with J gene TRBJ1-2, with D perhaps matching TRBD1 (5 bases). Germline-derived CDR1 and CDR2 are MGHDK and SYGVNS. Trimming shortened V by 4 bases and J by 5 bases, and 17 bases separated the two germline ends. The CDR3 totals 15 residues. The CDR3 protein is CASSGGVHNSYGYTF. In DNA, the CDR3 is TGTGCCAGCAGTGGGGGGGTGCATAATTCTTATGGCTACACCTTC.

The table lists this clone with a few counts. CDR3: CASSPGGNQPQHF. The CDR3 nucleotides read TGCGCCAGCAGCCCCGGGGGCAATCAGCCCCAGCATTTT. The chain is built from TRBV5-1 and TRBJ1-5; D gene ambiguous. The CDR3 sequence is 13 residues long. V was trimmed by 4 bases and J by 2 bases, leaving 7 bases between them. Per the germline V gene, CDR1 is SGHRS and CDR2 is YFSETQ. Supplemented by reference TRBV5-1 and TRBJ1-5, the full variable domain reads KAGVTQTPRYLIKTRGQQVTLSCSPISGHRSVSWYQQTPGQGLQFLFEYFSETQRNKGNFPGRFSGRQFSNSRSEMNVSTLELGDSALYLCASSPGGNQPQHFGDGTRLSIL.

The CDR3 loop is CASSPPTGSYEQYF. The CDR3 DNA is TGTGCCAGCTCACCCCCCACCGGGTCCTACGAGCAGTACTTC. This rearrangement joins TRBV18 to TRBJ2-7; D remains ambiguous. Between the trimmed V and J ends, which lost 3 bases and 1 base, there was a span of 10 bases. Germline-derived CDR1 and CDR2 are KGHSH and LQKENI. CDR3 size: 14 residues.